This T cell receptor (beta chain) was profiled in a study of T-cell memory formation after mild COVID-19. CDR1 is LGHNA, CDR2 YNFKEQ, per germline. The CDR3 totals 15 residues. The ends were cut back, 1 base at V and 6 bases at J, with 14 bases in the middle. TCRdb recomputed calls from the 5' RACE reads with MiXCR, one row per CDR3 protein. The sample lists about 340,000 distinct CDR3 sequences, approximately 15% occurring once. Sequences were obtained from PBMCs or a T cell subset sorted from them (not recorded which). The chain couples TRBV4-2 to TRBJ2-3; D not certain. This TCR was sampled from a young man who had mild COVID-19 (a few samples of this study predate the infection). Cell type and time point are not known. CDR3 bases: TGTGCCAGCAGCCAAGGTCGTGTTTCGACCGATACGCAGTATTTT. Translation gives CASSQGRVSTDTQYF.